Sequencing of this TCR beta chain was carried out in a study of identical twins. Study findings and constraints: The authors drew conclusions from cross-sectional statistical analysis rather than following the same donors.

Template switching added a universal primer binding site, and final cDNA carried unique molecular identifiers. TCRdb re-called the 5' RACE reads with MiXCR, one entry per CDR3 protein. The sample has 450,000 or so distinct CDR3 sequences; about 14% are singletons. Trimming took 4 bases from V and 6 from J, leaving 16 bases between them. The germline V gene encodes CDR1 SGDLS and CDR2 YYNGEE. The CDR3 totals 14 residues. Note on this clonotype: The antigen is unknown.

The same data also contributed to another study, on yellow fever vaccine responses in identical twins.

The sequencing input was CD4+ T cells sorted from blood. This clonotype was obtained from a woman under 30 in good health. The chain is built from TRBV9 and TRBJ1-2; tentatively, D is TRBD1 (5 bases). The CDR3 spells CASSPGGQGDGYTF. CDR3 DNA sequence: TGTGCCAGCAGCCCTGGTGGACAAGGCGATGGCTACACCTTC.